This paragraph covers one T cell receptor beta chain sequence. Its matching antigen is unknown. The CDR3 regions of TCR beta were amplified from RNA transcripts. Researchers ran a first-round RT-PCR on the TCR CDR3 using the HTBI primer set. TCRdb itself ran the multiplex PCR reads through MiXCR, one entry per CDR3 protein. The table includes around 540,000 distinct CDR3 sequences, more than 45% detected once. Exclusion of patients followed from uncontrolled infection, other autoimmune disease, pregnancy or lactation. Clinical symptoms, serum thyroxine and TRAb, thyroid ultrasound and orbital computed tomography were used for the diagnoses. This entry is derived from a study of T cells in Graves' hyperthyroidism and ophthalmopathy. Study-level results: Ophthalmopathy prediction by the model preceded onset by a median about 6 months. Ophthalmopathy stood apart from stable hyperthyroidism in a 13 V-J model.

This TCR came from a woman aged 18 to 35 with Graves' hyperthyroidism. The sample comprised peripheral blood or thyroid tissue (not recorded which).

CDR3 region: CASSIGTGVITDTQYF. The CDR3 nucleotides read TGTGCCAGTAGTATCGGGACGGGAGTAATAACAGATACGCAGTATTTT. The chain has TRBV19 and TRBJ2-3; perhaps TRBD2 as D (6 bases). Trimming took off 3 bases at V and 3 bases at J, with 16 bases between the two ends. The CDR3 loop spans 16 amino acids. CDR1 is LNHDA, CDR2 SQIVND, per germline (reference sequence).